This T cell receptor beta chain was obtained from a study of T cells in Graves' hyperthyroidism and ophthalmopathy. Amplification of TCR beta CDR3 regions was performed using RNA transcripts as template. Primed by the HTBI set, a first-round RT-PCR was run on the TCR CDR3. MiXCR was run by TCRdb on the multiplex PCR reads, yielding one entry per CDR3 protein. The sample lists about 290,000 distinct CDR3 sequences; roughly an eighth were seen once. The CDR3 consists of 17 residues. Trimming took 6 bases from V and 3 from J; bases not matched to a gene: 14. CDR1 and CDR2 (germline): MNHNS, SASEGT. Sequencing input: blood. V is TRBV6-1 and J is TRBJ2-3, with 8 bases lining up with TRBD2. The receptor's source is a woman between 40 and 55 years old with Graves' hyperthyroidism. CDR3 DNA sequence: TGTGCCAGCAGAGACCACCGCGGGGGGCGCCGGACAGATACGCAGTATTTT. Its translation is CASRDHRGGRRTDTQYF.